This TCR beta chain derives from a study of shared clonotypes between healthy human individuals. Selected positively for CCR7 and CD45RO-negative, naive CD8 cells excluded terminally differentiated effector memory CD45RA+ cells. The table came from immunoSEQ multiplex PCR; TCRdb's copy has only in-frame clones and leaves some out. The sample lists about 580,000 clones; nearly 98% were seen once. Source material: naive CD8+ T cells sorted from blood. This TCR derives from a man aged 25 to 45 in good health.

CDR3 in amino acids: CASSDPSGRTDTGELFF. In DNA form, the CDR3 reads TGTGCCAGCAGCGACCCTAGCGGGAGAACAGACACCGGGGAGCTGTTTTTT. V usage is TRBV9 and J usage is TRBJ2-2; 10 positions match TRBD2. The germline V gene has CDR1 SGDLS and CDR2 YYNGEE. The CDR3 spans 17 residues. V lost 3 bases and J lost 3; bases outside the gene matches: 8.